These 23 T cell receptor beta chains were all obtained from the same sample, sequenced in a study of T cell responses to AZD1222 COVID-19 vaccine (dated by TCRdb to the early 2020s). The library relied on the immunoSEQ multiplex PCR assay. This immuneACCESS table, as held by TCRdb, lists in-frame sequences with V and J called but not all clones. Of the missing ones, under half trace to an unresolved V gene in checked studies; the others have no known cause. In all, the sample holds tens of thousands of clones, and more than 75% of those were seen once. The ten top clones hold more than 20% of the sample. The meaning of the sample's time point label: baseline before first vaccination. The specimen comprised peripheral blood, sampled on day 0 of AZD1222 vaccination. The origin of the receptors is an adult in good health.

The chain links TRBV5-1 to TRBJ2-7; no clear D. CDR3 length: 14 residues. The V end lost 2 bases, the J end lost 6 bases, and 15 bases lay between the germline ends. Germline values: CDR1 SGHRS, CDR2 YFSETQ. The CDR3 nucleotides read TGCGCCAGCAGCTTCTCGGGCAGTAACCTCGAGCAGTACTTC. Amino acids: CASSFSGSNLEQYF.

The gene calls are TRBV4-3 and TRBJ2-5, with 9 bases fitting TRBD1. J gave up 3 bases and V 5 bases, and 7 bases lay outside the gene matches. This CDR3 comprises 15 residues. Germline CDR1 is LGHNA and CDR2 is YSLEER. DNA for the CDR3: TGCGCCAGCAGCGAAGGAAGGACAGGGGAAGAGACCCAGTACTTC. Its translation: CASSEGRTGEETQYF.

The rearrangement joins TRBV3-1 (or the pseudogene TRBV3-2) to TRBJ2-5, with D uncertain. V was trimmed by 1 base and J by 13 bases, leaving 10 bases between them. This CDR3 spans 11 amino acids. Looked up from germline, CDR1 is LGHDT and CDR2 is YNNKEL (reference sequence). The CDR3 region is CASSQGGPGYF. DNA of the CDR3: TGTGCCAGCAGCCAAGGCGGCCCTGGGTACTTC.

This chain uses TRBV15 with TRBJ1-2; D is possibly TRBD1 (6 bases). CDR1 is LNHNV and CDR2 is YYDKDF in the germline V gene (reference sequence). V lost 1 base and J 3 bases, leaving 15 bases between the germline ends. There are 16 residues in the CDR3. Here the CDR3 DNA reads TGTGCCACCAGCAGAGGTGCGATCGGGGGGCACTATGGCTACACCTTC. Protein: CATSRGAIGGHYGYTF.

The V call is TRBV6-5, the J call TRBJ1-2; 8 positions agree with TRBD1. The CDR3 runs 13 residues. Germline-derived CDR1 and CDR2 are MNHEY and SVGAGI. With 10 bases clipped from V and 8 bases from J, the junction kept 12 bases outside the gene matches. CDR3 nucleotide sequence: TGTGCCACTACGAAGACAGGGGTGAAAGGCTACACCTTC. It yields the protein CATTKTGVKGYTF.

The rearrangement links TRBV5-4 to TRBJ1-1; 7 nucleotides align to TRBD1. Looked up from germline, CDR1 is SGHNT and CDR2 is YYREEE (reference sequence). The CDR3 runs to 15 residues. Trimming cost V 5 bases and J 6 bases; bases outside gene matches: 13. CDR3 sequence: CASSLRRGRNAEAFF. DNA of the CDR3: TGTGCCAGCAGTCTAAGAAGGGGGCGCAACGCTGAAGCTTTCTTT.

The chain recombines TRBV3-1 (or the pseudogene TRBV3-2) with TRBJ2-2; maybe TRBD2 (7 bases). With 5 bases removed from V and 4 bases from J, the gap between germline ends came to 17 bases. Per the germline V gene, CDR1 is LGHDT and CDR2 is YNNKEL (reference sequence). The CDR3 extends over 16 amino acids. The CDR3 loop reads CASSSLGGRGTGELFF. The DNA for the CDR3 is TGTGCCAGCAGCTCCCTGGGGGGGCGAGGCACCGGGGAGCTGTTTTTT.

The table lists this clone with a few counts. The chain is built from TRBV5-6 and TRBJ1-5; TRBD1 aligns across 9 bases. CDR3 length: 14 amino acids. Germline assignment: CDR1 SGHDT and CDR2 YYEEEE. Losses at the gene ends were 5 bases for V and 3 bases for J; bases not matched to a gene: 3. The CDR3 coding sequence is TGTGCCAGCAGTGGACAGGGGTACAATCAGCCCCAGCATTTT. This sequence encodes CASSGQGYNQPQHF.

There are a few counts of this clone. This rearrangement joins TRBV18 to TRBJ1-4; TRBD1 matches at 8 bases. The CDR3 has 15 amino acids. V was clipped by 4 bases and J by 3 bases; unmatched bases: 4. In germline, CDR1 is KGHSH, CDR2 LQKENI. Written as DNA, the CDR3 is TGTGCCAGCTCACGACTGGGACAGGCTAATGAAAAACTGTTTTTT. It specifies CASSRLGQANEKLFF.

This clone has only one observation. The chain carries TRBV20-1 and TRBJ1-5; TRBD1 matches 9 bases. The CDR3 has 15 amino acids. With V trimmed by 3 bases and J by 5 bases, 8 bases remained unmatched. The V gene's germline CDR1 is DFQATT and CDR2 SNEGSKA (reference sequence). In nucleotides, the CDR3 is TGCAGTGCTAGTCGGACAGGGGTTGTCTATCAGCCCCAGCATTTT. Translation: CSASRTGVVYQPQHF.

In its sample, this clone was seen once. The chain has TRBV19 and TRBJ1-2; D is ambiguous. Trimming pared 6 bases from V and 8 bases from J, leaving 10 bases between. Germline V gene data show CDR1 as LNHDA and CDR2 as SQIVND (reference sequence). The CDR3 runs 11 residues. The CDR3 DNA reads TGTGCCAGTAGCCACAGTTTCGGCTACACCTTC. Amino acid sequence: CASSHSFGYTF. Based on the CDR3 plus reference TRBV19 and TRBJ1-2, the full variable domain is DGGITQSPKYLFRKEGQNVTLSCEQNLNHDAMYWYRQDPGQGLRLIYYSQIVNDFQKGDIAEGYSVSREKKESFPLTVTSAQKNPTAFYLCASSHSFGYTFGSGTRLTVV.

This chain links TRBV7-9 with TRBJ1-1; TRBD1 matches 10 bases. V shed 5 bases, J shed 5 bases, and the junction held 8 bases outside the gene matches. From germline, CDR1 is SEHNR and CDR2 FQNEAQ (reference sequence). This CDR3 spans 15 amino acids. The CDR3 is CASSLDRGHPTEAFF. The CDR3 coding sequence is TGTGCCAGCAGCCTTGACAGGGGGCATCCAACTGAAGCTTTCTTT. The entire variable domain, with the rest obtained from reference TRBV7-9 and TRBJ1-1, is as follows: DTGVSQNPRHKITKRGQNVTFRCDPISEHNRLYWYRQTLGQGPEFLTYFQNEAQLEKSRLLSDRFSAERPKGSFSTLEIQRTEQGDSAMYLCASSLDRGHPTEAFFGQGTRLTVV.

The chain is built from TRBV29-1 and TRBJ1-2; D is perhaps TRBD1 (5 bases). V was clipped by 2 bases and J by 2 bases, with 9 bases between them. CDR3 length: 13 residues. CDR1 is SQVTM, CDR2 ANQGSEA, per germline. The CDR3 DNA reads TGCAGCGTTGAAAGGGGTTCCAACTATGGCTACACCTTC. Residues: CSVERGSNYGYTF.

This chain links TRBV5-1 with TRBJ1-6; D possibly corresponds to TRBD1 (6 bases). Germline CDR1 is SGHRS and CDR2 is YFSETQ. This CDR3 has 15 residues. V lost 0 bases, J lost 9 bases, and 13 bases lay in between. The CDR3 coding sequence is TGCGCCAGCAGCTTGGGCCGACAGGAGGGTTCACCCCTCCACTTT. It encodes CASSLGRQEGSPLHF.

The rearrangement uses TRBV7-8 and TRBJ1-5; no definite D call. Trimming removed 7 bases at V and 4 bases at J, with 14 bases between. This CDR3 is built from 14 residues. Germline assignment: CDR1 SGHVS and CDR2 FQNEAQ. The CDR3 sequence: CASTLGRVNQPQHF. The CDR3 DNA reads as TGTGCCAGCACCCTCGGGCGGGTAAATCAGCCCCAGCATTTT.

The V and J genes are TRBV7-2 and TRBJ2-3; tentative D call: TRBD2 (7 bases). CDR3 size: 16 residues. Germline V gives CDR1 SGHTA, CDR2 FQGNSA. V was pared by 2 bases and J by 2 bases, with 14 bases between. Here the CDR3 reads CASSLLGGGLTDTQYF. The CDR3 DNA reads as TGTGCCAGCAGCTTACTTGGCGGGGGCCTCACAGATACGCAGTATTTT.

The rearrangement joins TRBV5-1 to TRBJ2-3; D not certain. Trimming left V 3 bases short and J 0 bases short, with 11 bases between. This CDR3 is built from 15 residues. Per germline, CDR1 SGHRS and CDR2 YFSETQ. The CDR3 region is CASSSHKASTDTQYF. DNA for the CDR3: TGCGCCAGCAGCTCCCACAAGGCTAGCACAGATACGCAGTATTTT.

Only one count was recorded for this clone. The V gene is TRBV5-1, the J gene TRBJ2-1; D unclear. Germline V CDR1 and CDR2: SGHRS, YFSETQ. V shed 4 bases and J shed 9 bases, with 8 bases lying between them. There are 11 residues in the CDR3. CDR3 nucleotides: TGCGCCAGCAGCCTGGAGAGTGAGCAGTTCTTC. Its protein is CASSLESEQFF. The entire variable domain, with the rest obtained from reference TRBV5-1 and TRBJ2-1, is as follows: KAGVTQTPRYLIKTRGQQVTLSCSPISGHRSVSWYQQTPGQGLQFLFEYFSETQRNKGNFPGRFSGRQFSNSRSEMNVSTLELGDSALYLCASSLESEQFFGPGTRLTVL.

The rearrangement links TRBV27 to TRBJ1-1; D call uncertain. The V gene's germline CDR1 is MNHEY and CDR2 SMNVEV (reference sequence). The germline V and J ends were trimmed by 0 bases and 7 bases, with 18 bases remaining between them. The CDR3 runs to 16 residues. The CDR3 sequence is CASSLSALSSRIEAFF. The CDR3 nucleotides are TGTGCCAGCAGTTTATCGGCCCTAAGCTCGAGGATTGAAGCTTTCTTT.

There are a few counts of this clone. The chain is built from TRBV19 and TRBJ1-2; 11 bases fit TRBD1. Trimming removed 7 bases from V and 8 bases from J; junction bases left unmatched: 9. The CDR3 has 14 residues. The germline V gene encodes CDR1 LNHDA and CDR2 SQIVND (reference sequence). The CDR3 DNA is TGTGCCAGTATTCTTGGACAGGGGGCAGGAGGCTACACCTTC. It encodes CASILGQGAGGYTF.

V is TRBV10-3 and J is TRBJ2-7; D unresolved. V was trimmed by 0 bases and J by 5 bases, leaving 5 bases between them. Germline V gives CDR1 ENHRY, CDR2 SYGVKD. This CDR3 region has 12 residues. CDR3 nucleotide sequence: TGTGCCATCAGTGAGTCTTGGAACGAGCAGTACTTC. This gives the protein CAISESWNEQYF.

The rearrangement uses TRBV4-2 and TRBJ2-2; 9 positions agree with TRBD1. Germline V gene data show CDR1 as LGHNA and CDR2 as YNFKEQ. J was trimmed by 1 base and V by 1 base; bases with no gene match: 1. The CDR3 extends over 16 amino acids. The CDR3 DNA is TGTGCCAGCAGCCAAGTGGGACAGGGGAACACCGGGGAGCTGTTTTTT. It specifies CASSQVGQGNTGELFF.

J is TRBJ1-1 and V is TRBV7-9; D is undetermined. CDR1 is SEHNR, CDR2 FQNEAQ, per germline (reference sequence). The germline V and J ends were trimmed by 5 bases and 4 bases, with 8 bases remaining between them. This CDR3 is built from 12 residues. The CDR3 DNA follows: TGTGCCAGCAGCGTAAGACCCACTGAAGCTTTCTTT. Protein: CASSVRPTEAFF.